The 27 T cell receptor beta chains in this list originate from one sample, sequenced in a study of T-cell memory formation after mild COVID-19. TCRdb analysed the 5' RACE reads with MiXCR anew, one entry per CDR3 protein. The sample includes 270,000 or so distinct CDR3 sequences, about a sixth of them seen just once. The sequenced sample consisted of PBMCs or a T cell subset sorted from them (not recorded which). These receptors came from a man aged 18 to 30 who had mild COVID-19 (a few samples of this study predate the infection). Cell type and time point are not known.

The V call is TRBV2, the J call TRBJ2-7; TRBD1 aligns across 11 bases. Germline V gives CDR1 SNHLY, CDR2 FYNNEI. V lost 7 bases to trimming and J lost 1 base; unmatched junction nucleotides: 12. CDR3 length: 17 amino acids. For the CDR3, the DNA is TGTGCCAGCATCAGGGTGACGGACAGGGGGCAATCCTACGAGCAGTACTTC. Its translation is CASIRVTDRGQSYEQYF.

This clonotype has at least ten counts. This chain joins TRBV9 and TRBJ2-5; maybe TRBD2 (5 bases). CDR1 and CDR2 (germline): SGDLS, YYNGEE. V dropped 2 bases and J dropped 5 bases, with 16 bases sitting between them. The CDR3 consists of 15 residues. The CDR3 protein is CASSVAGWARETQYF. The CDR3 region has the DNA TGTGCCAGCAGCGTCGCGGGTTGGGCTCGGGAGACCCAGTACTTC.

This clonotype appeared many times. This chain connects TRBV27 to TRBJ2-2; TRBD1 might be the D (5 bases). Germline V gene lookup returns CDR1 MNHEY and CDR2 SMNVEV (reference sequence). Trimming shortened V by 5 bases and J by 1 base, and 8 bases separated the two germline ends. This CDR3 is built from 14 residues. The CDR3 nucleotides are TGTGCCAGCAGTGAAGACAGGAACACCGGGGAGCTGTTTTTT. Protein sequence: CASSEDRNTGELFF.

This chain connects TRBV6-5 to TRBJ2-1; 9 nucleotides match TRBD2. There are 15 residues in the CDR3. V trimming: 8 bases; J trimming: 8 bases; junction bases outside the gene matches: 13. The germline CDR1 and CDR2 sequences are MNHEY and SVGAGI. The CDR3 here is CASFPRGGRWDEQFF. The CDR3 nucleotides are TGTGCCAGCTTCCCGCGGGGGGGCAGATGGGATGAGCAGTTCTTC.

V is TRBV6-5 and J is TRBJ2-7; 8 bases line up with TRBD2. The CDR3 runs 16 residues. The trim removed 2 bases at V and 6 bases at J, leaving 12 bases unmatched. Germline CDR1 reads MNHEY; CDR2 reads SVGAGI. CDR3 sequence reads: CASSYTGGGRMGEQYF. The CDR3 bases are TGTGCCAGCAGTTACACGGGGGGGGGCAGGATGGGCGAGCAGTACTTC.

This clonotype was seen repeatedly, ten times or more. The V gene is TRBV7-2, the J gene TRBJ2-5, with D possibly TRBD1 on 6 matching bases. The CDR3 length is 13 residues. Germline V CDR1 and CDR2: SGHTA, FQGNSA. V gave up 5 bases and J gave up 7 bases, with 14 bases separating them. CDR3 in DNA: TGTGCCAGCAGCCAAGATGGGGGCGCGACCCAGTACTTC. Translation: CASSQDGGATQYF. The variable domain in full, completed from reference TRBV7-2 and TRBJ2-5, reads GAGVSQSPSNKVTEKGKDVELRCDPISGHTALYWYRQSLGQGLEFLIYFQGNSAPDKSGLPSDRFSAERTGGSVSTLTIQRTQQEDSAVYLCASSQDGGATQYFGPGTRLLVL.

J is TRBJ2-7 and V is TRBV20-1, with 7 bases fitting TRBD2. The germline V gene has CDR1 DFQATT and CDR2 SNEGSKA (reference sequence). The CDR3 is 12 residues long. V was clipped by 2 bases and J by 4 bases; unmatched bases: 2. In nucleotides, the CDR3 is TGCAGTGCTAGACAGGGACTATACGAGCAGTACTTC. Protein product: CSARQGLYEQYF.

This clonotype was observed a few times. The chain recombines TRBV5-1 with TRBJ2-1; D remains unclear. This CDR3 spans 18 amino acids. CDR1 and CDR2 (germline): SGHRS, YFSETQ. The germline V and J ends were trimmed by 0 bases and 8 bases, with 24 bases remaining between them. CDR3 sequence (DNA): TGCGCCAGCAGCTTGGCGAGACACACATCGGGTACAGTGGATGAGCAGTTCTTC. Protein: CASSLARHTSGTVDEQFF.

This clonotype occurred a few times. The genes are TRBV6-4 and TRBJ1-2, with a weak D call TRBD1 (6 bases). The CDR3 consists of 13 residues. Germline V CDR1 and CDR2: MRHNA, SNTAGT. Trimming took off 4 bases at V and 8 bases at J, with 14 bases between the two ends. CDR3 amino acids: CASSGREGEGYTF. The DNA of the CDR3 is TGTGCCAGCAGTGGTCGGGAGGGGGAAGGCTACACCTTC.

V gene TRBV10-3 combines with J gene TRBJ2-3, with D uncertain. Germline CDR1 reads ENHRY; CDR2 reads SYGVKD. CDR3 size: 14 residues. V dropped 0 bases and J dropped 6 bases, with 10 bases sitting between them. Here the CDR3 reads CAISESKGLDTQYF. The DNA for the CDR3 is TGTGCCATCAGTGAGTCGAAAGGGTTGGATACGCAGTATTTT.

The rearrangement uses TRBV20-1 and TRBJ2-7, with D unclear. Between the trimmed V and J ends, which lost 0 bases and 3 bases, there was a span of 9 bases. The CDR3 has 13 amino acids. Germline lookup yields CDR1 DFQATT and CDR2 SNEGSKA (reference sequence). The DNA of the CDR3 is TGCAGTGCTAGAGATCAGGCTGGCTACGAGCAGTACTTC. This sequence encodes CSARDQAGYEQYF.

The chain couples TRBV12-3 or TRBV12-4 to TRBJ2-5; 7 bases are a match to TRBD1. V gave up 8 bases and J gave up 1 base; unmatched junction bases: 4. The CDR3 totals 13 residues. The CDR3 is CASGRDSQETQYF. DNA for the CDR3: TGTGCCAGCGGACGGGACAGCCAAGAGACCCAGTACTTC.

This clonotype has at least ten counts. CDR3: CASSFSGGALETQYF. For the CDR3, the DNA is TGTGCCAGCAGCTTTAGCGGGGGGGCCCTGGAGACCCAGTACTTC. V is TRBV7-2 and J is TRBJ2-5; 11 bases are a match to TRBD2. Germline-derived CDR1 and CDR2 are SGHTA and FQGNSA. V lost 3 bases to trimming and J lost 5 bases; unmatched junction nucleotides: 5. The CDR3 is 15 residues long.

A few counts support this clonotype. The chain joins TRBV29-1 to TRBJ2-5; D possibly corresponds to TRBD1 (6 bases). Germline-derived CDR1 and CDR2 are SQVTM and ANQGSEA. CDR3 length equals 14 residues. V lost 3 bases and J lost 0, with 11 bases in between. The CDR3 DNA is TGCAGCGTTGAGGGACACTCGTACCAAGAGACCCAGTACTTC. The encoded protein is CSVEGHSYQETQYF.

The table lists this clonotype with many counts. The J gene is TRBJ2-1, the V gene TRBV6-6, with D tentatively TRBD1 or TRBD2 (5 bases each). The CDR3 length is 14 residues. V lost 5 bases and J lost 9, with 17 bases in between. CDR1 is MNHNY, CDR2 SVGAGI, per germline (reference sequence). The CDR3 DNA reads TGTGCCAGCAGTCCACTAGGGGCCATGTCTGAGCAGTTCTTC. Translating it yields CASSPLGAMSEQFF.

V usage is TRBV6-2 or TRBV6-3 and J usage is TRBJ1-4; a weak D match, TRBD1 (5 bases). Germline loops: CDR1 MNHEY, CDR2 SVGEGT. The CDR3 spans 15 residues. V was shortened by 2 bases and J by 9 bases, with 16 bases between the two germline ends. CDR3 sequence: CASSYGGSAWKKLFF. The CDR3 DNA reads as TGTGCCAGCAGTTACGGGGGGTCCGCGTGGAAAAAACTGTTTTTT.

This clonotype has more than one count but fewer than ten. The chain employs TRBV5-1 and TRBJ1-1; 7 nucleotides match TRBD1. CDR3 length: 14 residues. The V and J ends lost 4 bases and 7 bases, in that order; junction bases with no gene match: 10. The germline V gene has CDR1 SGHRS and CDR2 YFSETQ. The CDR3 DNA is TGCGCCAGCAGCGTGACCGGGACAGCCGATGAAGCTTTCTTT. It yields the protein CASSVTGTADEAFF.

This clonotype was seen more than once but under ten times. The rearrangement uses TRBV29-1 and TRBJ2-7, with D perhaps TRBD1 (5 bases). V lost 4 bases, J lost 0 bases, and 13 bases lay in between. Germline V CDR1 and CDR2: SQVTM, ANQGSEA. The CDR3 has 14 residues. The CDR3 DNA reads TGCAGCGTTGCCCAGGGCGCAATCTCCTACGAGCAGTACTTC. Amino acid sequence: CSVAQGAISYEQYF.

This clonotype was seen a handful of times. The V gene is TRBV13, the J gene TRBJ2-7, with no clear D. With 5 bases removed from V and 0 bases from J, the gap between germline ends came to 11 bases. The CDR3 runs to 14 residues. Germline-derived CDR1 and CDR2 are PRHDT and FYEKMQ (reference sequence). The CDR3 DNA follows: TGTGCCAGCAGCCCAGCCATAGGCTCCTACGAGCAGTACTTC. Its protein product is CASSPAIGSYEQYF.

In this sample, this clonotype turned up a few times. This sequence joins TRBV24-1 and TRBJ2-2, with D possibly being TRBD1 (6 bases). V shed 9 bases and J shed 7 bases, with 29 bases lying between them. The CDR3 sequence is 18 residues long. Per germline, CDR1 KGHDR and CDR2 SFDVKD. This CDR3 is CATVLHPGDTHKGGELFF. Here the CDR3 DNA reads TGTGCCACCGTGCTCCACCCTGGGGACACCCATAAGGGCGGGGAGCTGTTTTTT.

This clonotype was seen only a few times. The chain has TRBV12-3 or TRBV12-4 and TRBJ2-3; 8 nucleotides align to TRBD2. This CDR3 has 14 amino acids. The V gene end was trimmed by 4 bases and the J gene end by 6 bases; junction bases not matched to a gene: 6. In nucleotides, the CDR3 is TGTGCCAGCAGTTGGACTAGCTCTTCGGATACGCAGTATTTT. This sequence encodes CASSWTSSSDTQYF.

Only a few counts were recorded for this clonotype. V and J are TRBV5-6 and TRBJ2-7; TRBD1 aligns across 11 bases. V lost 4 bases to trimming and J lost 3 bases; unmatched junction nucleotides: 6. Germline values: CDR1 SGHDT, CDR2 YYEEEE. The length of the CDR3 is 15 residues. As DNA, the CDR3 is TGTGCCAGCAGCCCATCCGGGACAGGGGGCTACGAGCAGTACGTC. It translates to CASSPSGTGGYEQYV.

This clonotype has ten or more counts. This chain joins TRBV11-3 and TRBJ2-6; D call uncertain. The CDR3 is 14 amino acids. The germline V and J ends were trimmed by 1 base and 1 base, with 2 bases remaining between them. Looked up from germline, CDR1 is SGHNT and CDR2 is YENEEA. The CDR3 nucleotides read TGTGCCAGCAGCTTAGGTTCTGGGGCCAACGTCCTGACTTTC. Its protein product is CASSLGSGANVLTF.

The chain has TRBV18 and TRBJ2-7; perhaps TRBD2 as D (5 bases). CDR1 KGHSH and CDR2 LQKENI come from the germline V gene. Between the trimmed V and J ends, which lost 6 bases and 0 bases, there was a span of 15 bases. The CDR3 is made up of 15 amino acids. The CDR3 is CASSSGRGSSYEQYF. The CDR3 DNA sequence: TGTGCCAGCTCCTCCGGCCGTGGGAGCTCCTACGAGCAGTACTTC.

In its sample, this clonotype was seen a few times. CDR3 region: CASSPGTAYSNQPQHF. The CDR3 DNA reads as TGTGCCAGCAGCCCCGGGACAGCATATAGCAATCAGCCCCAGCATTTT. This chain uses TRBV12-3 or TRBV12-4 with TRBJ1-5; 7 bases fit TRBD1. The CDR3 consists of 16 residues. J was trimmed by 0 bases and V by 6 bases; bases with no gene match: 8.

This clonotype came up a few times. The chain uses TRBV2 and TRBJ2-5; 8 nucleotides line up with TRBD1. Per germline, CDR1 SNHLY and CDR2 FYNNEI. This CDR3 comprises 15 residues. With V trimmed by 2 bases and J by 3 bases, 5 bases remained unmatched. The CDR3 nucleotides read TGTGCCAGCAGTGAATCAGCGACAGGGGAAGAGACCCAGTACTTC. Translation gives CASSESATGEETQYF.

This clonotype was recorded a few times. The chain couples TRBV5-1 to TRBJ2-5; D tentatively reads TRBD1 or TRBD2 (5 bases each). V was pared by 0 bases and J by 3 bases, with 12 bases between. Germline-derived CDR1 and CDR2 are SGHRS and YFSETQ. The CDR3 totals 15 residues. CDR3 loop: CASSLVAQGEETQYF. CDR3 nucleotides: TGCGCCAGCAGCTTGGTTGCGCAGGGAGAAGAGACCCAGTACTTC.